The source of this T cell receptor (beta chain) is a study of blood T cell repertoires in COVID-19. Overall study context: The origin of the acute and convalescent COVID-19 samples was the United States, Italy and Spain. PBMCs, B-cell-depleted T cells, or T cells were the source of the cDNA or gDNA that made up the material.

The authors' processing: Reference gene primer amplification gave estimated nucleated cell counts. The assay was immunoSEQ multiplex PCR, and TCRdb's table has in-frame clones only and misses some. V and J calls plus clone size are reproduced from that table; the DNA served to infer D and trimming. Of 110,000 or so clones detected, about 80% appear once; the ten largest clones hold about 7.3%. Germline CDR1 is SGHTA and CDR2 is FQGNSA. The length of the CDR3 is 14 residues. Trimming pared 5 bases from V and 4 bases from J, leaving 14 bases between. This chain joins TRBV7-2 and TRBJ1-2; D is unresolved. This clonotype originated in a woman between 35 and 50 years old with acute or convalescent COVID-19. The sequencing sample was made of peripheral blood. The CDR3 sequence: CASSTTRVPYGYTF. The CDR3 coding sequence is TGTGCCAGCAGCACTACTAGGGTACCCTATGGCTACACCTTC.